The 17 T cell receptor beta chains presented below share a single source sample, sequenced in a study of blood T cells in healthy people across ages. The use of a sample-barcoded 5' primer and a J-beta primer mix characterized a second PCR of about 7 to 12 cycles. One entry per CDR3 protein results from TCRdb running MiXCR on the 5' RACE reads. Here the sample spans 540,000 or so distinct CDR3 sequences, 24% being singletons. The same specimen was also included in a second study, on T cells of mothers and their children.

The sequenced sample was blood. The source of these receptors is a boy between 10 and 17 years old in good health.

The V gene is TRBV12-3 or TRBV12-4, the J gene TRBJ1-2, with D unclear. V dropped 8 bases and J dropped 1 base, with 8 bases sitting between them. The CDR3 totals 12 residues. CDR3 DNA: TGTGCCAGCCTTACGGATAACTATGGCTACACCTTC. Translating it yields CASLTDNYGYTF.

The table lists this clonotype with a few counts. This chain joins TRBV29-1 and TRBJ2-7, with D possibly being TRBD2 (5 bases). CDR1 is SQVTM, CDR2 ANQGSEA, per germline. The V end lost 6 bases, the J end lost 5 bases, and 20 bases lay between the germline ends. The CDR3 contains 14 residues. The CDR3 bases are TGCAGCGTGGCGGCCGGGATAGGGTATGACGAGCAGTACTTC. This sequence encodes CSVAAGIGYDEQYF.

The chain is built from TRBV7-9 and TRBJ2-1, with no clear D. CDR1 and CDR2 from the germline V gene are SEHNR and FQNEAQ (reference sequence). The CDR3 runs to 15 residues. Trimming shortened V by 1 base and J by 6 bases, and 13 bases separated the two germline ends. The CDR3 reads CASSLGTLPSNEQFF. The CDR3 DNA is TGTGCCAGCAGCTTAGGTACATTACCCAGCAATGAGCAGTTCTTC. The full variable domain, with the rest looked up from reference TRBV7-9 and TRBJ2-1, is DTGVSQNPRHKITKRGQNVTFRCDPISEHNRLYWYRQTLGQGPEFLTYFQNEAQLEKSRLLSDRFSAERPKGSFSTLEIQRTEQGDSAMYLCASSLGTLPSNEQFFGPGTRLTVL.

The chain carries TRBV29-1 and TRBJ2-7; D is uncertain. The CDR3 is 15 residues long. V lost 0 bases and J 0 bases, leaving 12 bases between the germline ends. Looked up from germline, CDR1 is SQVTM and CDR2 is ANQGSEA. CDR3: CSVEDGDGFSYEQYF. CDR3 sequence (DNA): TGCAGCGTTGAAGATGGAGACGGATTCTCCTACGAGCAGTACTTC.

As concerns this clonotype: The CDR3 does not end in the conserved phenylalanine or tryptophan, so this is likely a read error. V and J are TRBV15 and TRBJ2-4; no clear D gene. The CDR3 covers 14 residues. Germline CDR1 reads LNHNV; CDR2 reads YYDKDF (reference sequence). Trimming took 1 base from V and 4 from J, leaving 8 bases between them. The DNA of the CDR3 is TGTGCCACCAGCAGAGTAGGAGCTAAAAACATTCAGTACCTC. Its translation is CATSRVGAKNIQYL.

The gene calls are TRBV9 and TRBJ2-1, with D unclear. Between the trimmed V and J ends, which lost 0 bases and 10 bases, there was a span of 5 bases. The CDR3 runs 11 residues. In germline, CDR1 is SGDLS, CDR2 YYNGEE. CDR3 protein: CASSVGAEQFF. The CDR3 DNA sequence: TGTGCCAGCAGCGTAGGGGCCGAGCAGTTCTTC.

This clonotype has a handful of counts. The V call is TRBV27, the J call TRBJ2-7; 8 bases agree with TRBD2. Losses at the gene ends were 0 bases for V and 6 bases for J; bases not matched to a gene: 10. The CDR3 extends over 16 amino acids. In germline, CDR1 is MNHEY, CDR2 SMNVEV (reference sequence). For the CDR3, the DNA is TGTGCCAGCAGTTTATCCGGGACTAGTATTACGTTCGAGCAGTACTTC. Translation: CASSLSGTSITFEQYF.

There are many counts of this clonotype. The chain links TRBV12-3 or TRBV12-4 to TRBJ2-5; D is perhaps TRBD1 (5 bases). The CDR3 extends over 15 amino acids. Trimming removed 6 bases at V and 5 bases at J, with 19 bases between. CDR3 loop: CASRKGATRLETQYF. The CDR3 region has the DNA TGTGCCAGCAGGAAAGGGGCGACTCGGTTGGAGACCCAGTACTTC.

V usage is TRBV5-1 and J usage is TRBJ2-2, with 7 bases that match TRBD1. The CDR3 length is 15 residues. CDR1 and CDR2 (germline): SGHRS, YFSETQ. The V and J ends lost 4 bases and 4 bases, in that order; junction bases with no gene match: 7. The DNA for the CDR3 is TGCGCCAGCAGCCCAGGGGCAGGGGGCACCGGGGAGCTGTTTTTT. It is translated as CASSPGAGGTGELFF.

V gene TRBV5-5 combines with J gene TRBJ2-7, with D perhaps assigned TRBD1 or TRBD2 (5 bases each). The V end lost 0 bases, the J end lost 3 bases, and 13 bases lay between the germline ends. Germline V gene data show CDR1 as SGHKS and CDR2 as YYEKEE (reference sequence). The CDR3 has 15 amino acids. The CDR3 protein is CASSLGRSRGYEQYF. CDR3 bases: TGTGCCAGCAGCTTGGGTCGGTCGAGGGGCTACGAGCAGTACTTC.

The chain joins TRBV29-1 to TRBJ2-7; the match to TRBD1 covers 10 bases. The CDR3 consists of 15 residues. The germline V gene has CDR1 SQVTM and CDR2 ANQGSEA. V trimming: 1 base; J trimming: 2 bases; junction bases outside the gene matches: 5. The CDR3 region has the DNA TGCAGCGTTGAAGTGTCCGGGACAGGGGCCTACGAGCAGTACTTC. Translation: CSVEVSGTGAYEQYF.

J is TRBJ1-2 and V is TRBV4-1; the match to TRBD1 covers 8 bases. The CDR3 sequence is 17 residues long. Trimming removed 1 base from V and 2 bases from J; junction bases left unmatched: 9. From germline, CDR1 is MGHRA and CDR2 YSYEKL. Here the CDR3 reads CASSQGVEGQANYGYTF. CDR3 DNA: TGCGCCAGCAGCCAAGGTGTAGAGGGACAGGCGAACTATGGCTACACCTTC.

There are a few counts of this clonotype. The J gene is TRBJ1-3, the V gene TRBV5-1; 7 bases fit TRBD1. The V and J ends lost 5 bases and 2 bases, in that order; junction bases with no gene match: 1. CDR3 size: 13 residues. Per the germline V gene, CDR1 is SGHRS and CDR2 is YFSETQ. The CDR3 loop reads CASRDRAGNTIYF. The CDR3, as DNA: TGCGCCAGCAGAGACAGGGCTGGAAACACCATATATTTT.

This chain uses TRBV29-1 with TRBJ2-4; D remains unclear. The V end was cut by 0 bases, the J end by 13 bases, with 10 bases between. The CDR3 runs to 11 residues. Germline V gene data show CDR1 as SQVTM and CDR2 as ANQGSEA. The CDR3 loop is CSVEDLSEQYF. In nucleotides, the CDR3 is TGCAGCGTTGAAGATCTATCGGAGCAGTACTTC.

The chain links TRBV19 to TRBJ2-2; 7 bases are a match to TRBD2. J lost 0 bases, V lost 4 bases, and 2 bases had no gene match. Germline V gene sequence: CDR1 LNHDA, CDR2 SQIVND (reference sequence). The CDR3 contains 15 residues. Written as DNA, the CDR3 is TGTGCCAGTAGTAAAGGACTAGCGAACACCGGGGAGCTGTTTTTT. Translating gives CASSKGLANTGELFF. The full variable domain, completed using reference TRBV19 and TRBJ2-2, is DGGITQSPKYLFRKEGQNVTLSCEQNLNHDAMYWYRQDPGQGLRLIYYSQIVNDFQKGDIAEGYSVSREKKESFPLTVTSAQKNPTAFYLCASSKGLANTGELFFGEGSRLTVL.

The DNA for the CDR3 is TGTGCCAGCAGCCAAGTACAAGCGGCCCAAGAGACCCAGTACTTC. Translated, it gives CASSQVQAAQETQYF. V gene TRBV14 combines with J gene TRBJ2-5; TRBD2 is a possible D gene (5 bases). The CDR3 runs 15 residues. Germline loops: CDR1 SGHDN, CDR2 FVKESK. V dropped 1 base and J dropped 1 base, with 10 bases sitting between them. Based on the CDR3 plus reference TRBV14 and TRBJ2-5, the full variable domain is EAGVTQFPSHSVIEKGQTVTLRCDPISGHDNLYWYRRVMGKEIKFLLHFVKESKQDESGMPNNRFLAERTGGTYSTLKVQPAELEDSGVYFCASSQVQAAQETQYFGPGTRLLVL.

This clonotype was seen a single time. The chain uses TRBV4-3 and TRBJ2-7; tentatively, D is TRBD2 (5 bases). The germline V and J ends were trimmed by 4 bases and 2 bases, with 9 bases remaining between them. The CDR3 is made up of 13 amino acids. Germline V gene sequence: CDR1 LGHNA, CDR2 YSLEER. In nucleotides, the CDR3 is TGCGCCAGCAGCCCCGGGATGGCCTACGAGCAGTACTTC. Translated: CASSPGMAYEQYF.